The 13 T cell receptor beta chains listed next were all sequenced from one sample in a study of vaccination and CD4 T cells after COVID-19. The sample's treatment: roughly ten-day PBMC culture with coronavirus spike peptide pools or control peptides (ViraFEST assay). Antigens of these TCRs are unknown. The Oncomine TCR Beta short-read assay sequenced DNA from cultured CD4+ T cells. TCRdb re-called the PCR reads through MiXCR, storing one row per CDR3 protein. Altogether 15,000 to 20,000 distinct CDR3 sequences are present, 49% being singletons, with the ten largest covering 3% to 4%. Sequencing used CD4+ T cells from blood, cultured in vitro. All receptors come from a human donor who had recovered from COVID-19.

The V and J genes are TRBV7-6 and TRBJ2-3; no firm D call. This CDR3 has 17 residues. Germline CDR1 and CDR2: SGHVS and FNYEAQ. Trimming left V 1 base short and J 3 bases short, with 17 bases between. CDR3 residues: CASSLGVTTSSTDTQYF. Here the CDR3 DNA reads TGTGCCAGCAGCTTAGGGGTTACGACAAGTTCGACAGATACGCAGTATTTT.

In this sample, this clonotype turned up a few times. One end of the junction varies from germline; a read error may be responsible. J is TRBJ1-2 and V is TRBV7-9; weak D call: TRBD1 (5 bases). The CDR3 has 13 amino acids. The germline gives CDR1 SEHNR, CDR2 FQNEAQ (reference sequence). The CDR3 protein is CASSLGYGGGSTF. The CDR3 DNA sequence: TGTGCCAGCAGCCTGGGGTACGGGGGAGGCTCCACCTTC.

This clonotype was recorded a few times. The V and J genes are TRBV20-1 and TRBJ1-1, with D possibly being TRBD1 (5 bases). The CDR3 loop spans 12 amino acids. Germline V lookup: CDR1 DFQATT, CDR2 SNEGSKA (reference sequence). V dropped 4 bases and J dropped 6 bases, with 12 bases sitting between them. CDR3 region: CSAIQGSAEAFF. CDR3 nucleotides: TGCAGTGCTATCCAGGGTTCCGCTGAAGCTTTCTTT.

The chain couples TRBV19 to TRBJ1-1; TRBD1 agrees at 11 bases. Per germline, CDR1 LNHDA and CDR2 SQIVND (reference sequence). V was clipped by 5 bases and J by 5 bases; unmatched bases: 7. The length of the CDR3 is 15 residues. In nucleotides, the CDR3 is TGTGCCAGTAGTTTAGGACAGGGGGCAGGAACTGAAGCTTTCTTT. It yields the protein CASSLGQGAGTEAFF. Supplemented by reference TRBV19 and TRBJ1-1, the full variable domain reads DGGITQSPKYLFRKEGQNVTLSCEQNLNHDAMYWYRQDPGQGLRLIYYSQIVNDFQKGDIAEGYSVSREKKESFPLTVTSAQKNPTAFYLCASSLGQGAGTEAFFGQGTRLTVV.

This clonotype was observed once. Here the CDR3 DNA reads TGTGCCAGCAGCTTAGGGACAGGGTTTTTCACCGGGGAGCTGTTTTTT. It specifies CASSLGTGFFTGELFF. The chain carries TRBV5-6 and TRBJ2-2; 9 bases line up with TRBD1. The CDR3 runs 16 residues. Trimming at V came to 2 bases and at J to 4 bases, leaving 6 bases not matched to a gene. Germline lookup yields CDR1 SGHDT and CDR2 YYEEEE. Drawing the rest from reference TRBV5-6 and TRBJ2-2, the complete variable domain is DAGVTQSPTHLIKTRGQQVTLRCSPKSGHDTVSWYQQALGQGPQFIFQYYEEEERQRGNFPDRFSGHQFPNYSSELNVNALLLGDSALYLCASSLGTGFFTGELFFGEGSRLTVL.

The V and J genes are TRBV6-1 and TRBJ2-7, with D perhaps matching TRBD2 (5 bases). Germline V gene lookup returns CDR1 MNHNS and CDR2 SASEGT. V was clipped by 5 bases and J by 4 bases, with 18 bases between them. The CDR3 runs 15 residues. The CDR3 nucleotides are TGTGCCAGCAGTATACGAGGAGGCTGGAATTACGAGCAGTACTTC. Its protein is CASSIRGGWNYEQYF.

The chain couples TRBV7-3 to TRBJ2-3, with 9 bases matching TRBD2. The germline V gene encodes CDR1 SGHTA and CDR2 FQGTGA. The CDR3 sequence is 15 residues long. J was trimmed by 7 bases and V by 1 base; bases with no gene match: 6. DNA for the CDR3: TGTGCCAGCAGCTTAAGGCGGGAGGGCCCGAATACGCAGTATTTT. Translation gives CASSLRREGPNTQYF.

This sequence joins TRBV24-1 and TRBJ2-7, with 7 bases fitting TRBD1. Germline V gene data show CDR1 as KGHDR and CDR2 as SFDVKD. Germline trimming cut 0 bases from V and 8 bases from J; bases unmatched to any gene: 9. The length of the CDR3 is 15 residues. The CDR3 loop is CATSDLHRGYQKQYF. DNA of the CDR3: TGTGCCACCAGTGATTTGCACAGGGGTTATCAAAAGCAGTACTTC.

The genes are TRBV20-1 and TRBJ2-4; D ambiguous. The CDR3 loop spans 11 amino acids. V lost 4 bases and J lost 10, with 11 bases in between. Germline V gene sequence: CDR1 DFQATT, CDR2 SNEGSKA (reference sequence). CDR3 loop: CSAKRLGIQYF. The CDR3 region has the DNA TGCAGTGCTAAACGCCTGGGGATTCAGTACTTC.

The chain employs TRBV19 and TRBJ2-5; D is perhaps TRBD2 (6 bases). This CDR3 is 15 amino acids long. Trimming removed 6 bases from V and 5 bases from J, with 19 bases in between. Germline V CDR1 and CDR2: LNHDA, SQIVND (reference sequence). Here the CDR3 reads CASSPGLRGGETQYF. CDR3 nucleotide sequence: TGTGCCAGTAGCCCGGGACTCCGAGGAGGGGAGACCCAGTACTTC.

This rearrangement joins TRBV10-3 to TRBJ2-2; D remains unclear. The germline gives CDR1 ENHRY, CDR2 SYGVKD. This CDR3 is 11 amino acids long. V was clipped by 7 bases and J by 7 bases, with 7 bases between them. Here the CDR3 DNA reads TGTGCCATCAAAGTGGACGGGGAGCTGTTTTTT. Translating gives CAIKVDGELFF.

This clonotype was picked up a small number of times. The chain carries TRBV27 and TRBJ1-1, with unresolved D. CDR1 MNHEY and CDR2 SMNVEV come from the germline V gene (reference sequence). Trimming shortened V by 2 bases and J by 3 bases, and 7 bases separated the two germline ends. The CDR3 spans 13 residues. CDR3 DNA sequence: TGTGCCAGCAGTTTAATCCGGGACACTGAAGCTTTCTTT. Translated: CASSLIRDTEAFF.

Written as DNA, the CDR3 is TGCAGCGTTAGTCTACAGAGTATGAACACTGAAGCTTTCTTT. This codes for CSVSLQSMNTEAFF. The genes are TRBV29-1 and TRBJ1-1; D remains unclear. This CDR3 is 14 amino acids long. Trimming took off 5 bases at V and 0 bases at J, with 13 bases between the two ends. Germline CDR1 is SQVTM and CDR2 is ANQGSEA.